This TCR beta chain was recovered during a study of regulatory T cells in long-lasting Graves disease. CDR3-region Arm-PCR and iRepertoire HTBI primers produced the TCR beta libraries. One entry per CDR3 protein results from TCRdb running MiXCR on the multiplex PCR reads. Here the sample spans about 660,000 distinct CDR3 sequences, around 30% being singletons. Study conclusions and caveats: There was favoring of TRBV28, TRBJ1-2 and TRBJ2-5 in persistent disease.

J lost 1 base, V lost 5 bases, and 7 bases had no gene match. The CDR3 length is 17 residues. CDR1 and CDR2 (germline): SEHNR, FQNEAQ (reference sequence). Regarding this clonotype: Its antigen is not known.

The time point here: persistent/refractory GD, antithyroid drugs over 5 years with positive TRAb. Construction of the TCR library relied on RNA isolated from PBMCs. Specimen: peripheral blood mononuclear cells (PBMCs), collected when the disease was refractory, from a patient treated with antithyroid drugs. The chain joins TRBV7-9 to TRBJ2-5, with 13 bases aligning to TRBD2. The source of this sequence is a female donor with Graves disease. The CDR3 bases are TGTGCCAGCAGCCCCCGCGGGACTAGCGGGGTCCAAGAGACCCAGTACTTC. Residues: CASSPRGTSGVQETQYF.